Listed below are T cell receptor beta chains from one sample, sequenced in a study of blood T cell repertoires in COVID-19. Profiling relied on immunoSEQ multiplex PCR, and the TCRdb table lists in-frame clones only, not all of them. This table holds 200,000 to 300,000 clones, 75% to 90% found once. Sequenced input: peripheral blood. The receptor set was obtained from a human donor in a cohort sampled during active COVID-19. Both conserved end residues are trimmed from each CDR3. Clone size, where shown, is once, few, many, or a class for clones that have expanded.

cdr3_aa: ASLGTGSYNEQF; clone_size: -; j_call: TRBJ2-1; cdr3_length: 12; v_call: TRBV5-6
cdr3_aa: ASSSPNEQY; clone_size: -; j_call: TRBJ2-7; cdr3_length: 9; v_call: TRBV7-8
cdr3_aa: ASSPFVGSGYGYT; clone_size: once; j_call: TRBJ1-2; cdr3_length: 13; v_call: TRBV5-5
cdr3_aa: ASSLWRNTEAF; clone_size: -; j_call: TRBJ1-1; cdr3_length: 11; v_call: TRBV28
cdr3_aa: ASRVRLLYEQF; clone_size: -; j_call: TRBJ2-1; cdr3_length: 11; v_call: TRBV2
cdr3_aa: ASSPLGQTDEKLF; clone_size: once; j_call: TRBJ1-4; cdr3_length: 13; v_call: TRBV5-5
cdr3_aa: ATRSRVNQPQH; clone_size: once; j_call: TRBJ1-5; cdr3_length: 11; v_call: TRBV6-5
cdr3_aa: ASSQSPPTGLSEKLF; clone_size: -; j_call: TRBJ1-4; cdr3_length: 15; v_call: TRBV3-1/TRBV3-2
cdr3_aa: ASSIQNNEQF; clone_size: -; j_call: TRBJ2-1; cdr3_length: 10; v_call: TRBV6-2/TRBV6-3
cdr3_aa: ASSRAGQGYQETQY; clone_size: -; j_call: TRBJ2-5; cdr3_length: 14; v_call: TRBV7-3
cdr3_aa: ASSLNDRGAINSPLH; clone_size: -; j_call: TRBJ1-6; cdr3_length: 15; v_call: TRBV6-2/TRBV6-3
cdr3_aa: ASSHGQGASRTQY; clone_size: -; j_call: TRBJ2-3; cdr3_length: 13; v_call: TRBV6-2/TRBV6-3
cdr3_aa: ASSETGRGQPQH; clone_size: -; j_call: TRBJ1-5; cdr3_length: 12; v_call: TRBV6-1
cdr3_aa: ASSLLGASSYEQY; clone_size: -; j_call: TRBJ2-7; cdr3_length: 13; v_call: TRBV27
cdr3_aa: ASSLLGGQGNEQY; clone_size: -; j_call: TRBJ2-7; cdr3_length: 13; v_call: TRBV27
cdr3_aa: AISGTGIQPQH; clone_size: once; j_call: TRBJ1-5; cdr3_length: 11; v_call: TRBV10-3
cdr3_aa: ASSQDLDRTAEAF; clone_size: once; j_call: TRBJ1-1; cdr3_length: 13; v_call: TRBV3-1/TRBV3-2
cdr3_aa: ASSSAGTNTGELF; clone_size: -; j_call: TRBJ2-2; cdr3_length: 13; v_call: TRBV5-4
cdr3_aa: ASSQEGRGYGYT; clone_size: -; j_call: TRBJ1-2; cdr3_length: 12; v_call: TRBV14
cdr3_aa: ASSTLGGDTNYGYT; clone_size: -; j_call: TRBJ1-2; cdr3_length: 14; v_call: TRBV27
cdr3_aa: ASIQRRVFRLF; clone_size: -; j_call: TRBJ2-2; cdr3_length: 11; v_call: TRBV11-2
cdr3_aa: ASSLAGVRSDTQY; clone_size: -; j_call: TRBJ2-3; cdr3_length: 13; v_call: TRBV11-1
cdr3_aa: ASSEAGGYRLYNEQF; clone_size: -; j_call: TRBJ2-1; cdr3_length: 15; v_call: TRBV6-1
cdr3_aa: ASRSTTSGSYEQY; clone_size: -; j_call: TRBJ2-7; cdr3_length: 13; v_call: TRBV6-5
cdr3_aa: ASSLYRGNQPQH; clone_size: -; j_call: TRBJ1-5; cdr3_length: 12; v_call: TRBV5-5
cdr3_aa: ASAGISNTGELF; clone_size: -; j_call: TRBJ2-2; cdr3_length: 12; v_call: TRBV6-5
cdr3_aa: ASSQNRAPGYEQY; clone_size: -; j_call: TRBJ2-7; cdr3_length: 13; v_call: TRBV4-3
cdr3_aa: ASGPVGRRGEETQY; clone_size: -; j_call: TRBJ2-5; cdr3_length: 14; v_call: TRBV7-6
cdr3_aa: ASSPRTGWQGADTQY; clone_size: -; j_call: TRBJ2-3; cdr3_length: 15; v_call: TRBV18
cdr3_aa: ASSTSYVLT; clone_size: -; j_call: TRBJ2-6; cdr3_length: 9; v_call: TRBV19
cdr3_aa: ASSESLYRDREQQY; clone_size: -; j_call: TRBJ2-7; cdr3_length: 14; v_call: TRBV10-2
cdr3_aa: ASSLAGGGLATVYEQF; clone_size: -; j_call: TRBJ2-1; cdr3_length: 16; v_call: TRBV5-1
cdr3_aa: ASSHRDFTYNEQF; clone_size: many; j_call: TRBJ2-1; cdr3_length: 13; v_call: TRBV6-2/TRBV6-3
cdr3_aa: ASSENSNYGYT; clone_size: -; j_call: TRBJ1-2; cdr3_length: 11; v_call: TRBV10-2
cdr3_aa: ASRPGGSSYEQY; clone_size: -; j_call: TRBJ2-7; cdr3_length: 12; v_call: TRBV6-5
cdr3_aa: ASSLGGGTDEKLF; clone_size: -; j_call: TRBJ1-4; cdr3_length: 13; v_call: TRBV5-6
cdr3_aa: ASSQTGRGWEPQH; clone_size: once; j_call: TRBJ1-5; cdr3_length: 13; v_call: TRBV27
cdr3_aa: ASSPIAGSGELF; clone_size: once; j_call: TRBJ2-2; cdr3_length: 12; v_call: TRBV18
cdr3_aa: ASSQVLGASGEQY; clone_size: -; j_call: TRBJ2-7; cdr3_length: 13; v_call: TRBV4-3
cdr3_aa: ASSERGTYNEQF; clone_size: -; j_call: TRBJ2-1; cdr3_length: 12; v_call: TRBV6-1
cdr3_aa: ASDRGGNQPQH; clone_size: many; j_call: TRBJ1-5; cdr3_length: 11; v_call: TRBV5-4
cdr3_aa: ASSSGLADTGELF; clone_size: few; j_call: TRBJ2-2; cdr3_length: 13; v_call: TRBV5-1
cdr3_aa: ASSAGGLPYEQY; clone_size: -; j_call: TRBJ2-7; cdr3_length: 12; v_call: TRBV18
cdr3_aa: ASSPSGGTDTQY; clone_size: -; j_call: TRBJ2-3; cdr3_length: 12; v_call: TRBV18
cdr3_aa: ASTTPRGFDYGYT; clone_size: -; j_call: TRBJ1-2; cdr3_length: 13; v_call: TRBV19
cdr3_aa: ASSPDRGSSNYGYT; clone_size: -; j_call: TRBJ1-2; cdr3_length: 14; v_call: TRBV4-2
cdr3_aa: ASRSQGASNTGELF; clone_size: -; j_call: TRBJ2-2; cdr3_length: 14; v_call: TRBV27
cdr3_aa: ASSYRVWDTQY; clone_size: -; j_call: TRBJ2-3; cdr3_length: 11; v_call: TRBV19
cdr3_aa: ASAAASSISMWIYGYT; clone_size: -; j_call: TRBJ1-2; cdr3_length: 16; v_call: TRBV19
cdr3_aa: ASSERIGLAGVFQF; clone_size: once; j_call: TRBJ2-1; cdr3_length: 14; v_call: TRBV25-1
cdr3_aa: ASSVSGSSYNEQF; clone_size: few; j_call: TRBJ2-1; cdr3_length: 13; v_call: TRBV9
cdr3_aa: ATSSEEGADTQY; clone_size: -; j_call: TRBJ2-3; cdr3_length: 12; v_call: TRBV15
cdr3_aa: ASNRVGYGYT; clone_size: -; j_call: TRBJ1-2; cdr3_length: 10; v_call: TRBV6-6
cdr3_aa: ASSLNRGGNEKLF; clone_size: -; j_call: TRBJ1-4; cdr3_length: 13; v_call: TRBV7-6
cdr3_aa: ASTPNSGPTNTGELF; clone_size: -; j_call: TRBJ2-2; cdr3_length: 15; v_call: TRBV5-1
cdr3_aa: ATSAPGTGGAYGYT; clone_size: -; j_call: TRBJ1-2; cdr3_length: 14; v_call: TRBV24-1
cdr3_aa: ASSPGQVIPNQPQH; clone_size: -; j_call: TRBJ1-5; cdr3_length: 14; v_call: TRBV5-5